This is a list of T cell receptor beta chains from one sample in a study of T-cell reconstitution after alpha-beta-depleted transplantation in children. TCRdb fed the PCR reads into MiXCR, producing one record per CDR3 protein. The table lists 700,000 to 950,000 distinct CDR3 sequences, roughly 15% of them singletons, with roughly 5% in the top ten. The source material was PBMCs, mostly from graft donor cells, sampled 360 days after TCRalphabeta/CD19-depleted stem cell transplant. These receptors were collected from a male patient younger than 18 who had a stem cell transplant for acute lymphoblastic leukemia, so the T cells may come from the graft donor. The CDR3 runs from the conserved cysteine through the conserved F or W. D genes are given only for firm matches. The size entry is marked missing in some rows and otherwise reads once, few, many or a size class.

d_gene: NA
v_gene: TRBV5-1
j_gene: TRBJ1-1
abundance: few
CDR3nt: TGCGCCAGCAGCTTGGGGCCCGACCTGTACACTGAAGCTTTCTTT
CDR3aa: CASSLGPDLYTEAFF

d_gene: NA
v_gene: TRBV10-3
j_gene: TRBJ1-5
abundance: NA
CDR3nt: TGTGCCATCAGCAGGGACAACGCTTATAGCAATCAGCCCCAGCATTTT
CDR3aa: CAISRDNAYSNQPQHF

d_gene: NA
v_gene: TRBV7-3
j_gene: TRBJ2-5
abundance: few
CDR3nt: TGTGCCAGCAGCCCAACCCGGACTCCGCGAGAGACCCAGTACTTC
CDR3aa: CASSPTRTPRETQYF

d_gene: TRBD1
v_gene: TRBV2
j_gene: TRBJ1-6
abundance: few
CDR3nt: TGTGCCAGCAAGAAGGACAGGTCCTATAATTCACCCCTCCACTTT
CDR3aa: CASKKDRSYNSPLHF

d_gene: NA
v_gene: TRBV27
j_gene: TRBJ2-7
abundance: NA
CDR3nt: TGTGCCAGCAGTTTGAGGTGGGGCCGGGAGCAGTACTTC
CDR3aa: CASSLRWGREQYF

d_gene: NA
v_gene: TRBV25-1
j_gene: TRBJ2-7
abundance: few
CDR3nt: TGTGCCAGCAGTGCGGGACGGCTCTACGAGCAGTACTTC
CDR3aa: CASSAGRLYEQYF

d_gene: NA
v_gene: TRBV28
j_gene: TRBJ2-5
abundance: few
CDR3nt: TGTGCCAGCAGTTTATCCCGGGGAAAGACCCAGTACTTC
CDR3aa: CASSLSRGKTQYF

d_gene: TRBD2
v_gene: TRBV20-1
j_gene: TRBJ2-2
abundance: NA
CDR3nt: TGCAGTGCTAGCCAGGGACTAGGGGGTGTCGGGGAGCTGTTTTTT
CDR3aa: CSASQGLGGVGELFF

d_gene: NA
v_gene: TRBV27
j_gene: TRBJ2-7
abundance: NA
CDR3nt: TGTGCCAGCAGTCTTATGGCAGGGAGCGAGCAGTACTTC
CDR3aa: CASSLMAGSEQYF

d_gene: TRBD2
v_gene: TRBV12-3/TRBV12-4
j_gene: TRBJ2-7
abundance: few
CDR3nt: TGTGCCAGCAGTTCCCTAGCGGGAGCAAGCCCCTACGAGCAGTACTTC
CDR3aa: CASSSLAGASPYEQYF

d_gene: NA
v_gene: TRBV10-3
j_gene: TRBJ2-3
abundance: NA
CDR3nt: TGTGCCATCTCAAGCGGGCCCGACACAGATACGCAGTATTTT
CDR3aa: CAISSGPDTDTQYF

d_gene: NA
v_gene: TRBV7-9
j_gene: TRBJ2-7
abundance: NA
CDR3nt: TGTGCCAGCAGCTTAGCGGGGGCCACAGGGAGAGGCTACGAGCAGTACTTC
CDR3aa: CASSLAGATGRGYEQYF

d_gene: NA
v_gene: TRBV10-1
j_gene: TRBJ2-1
abundance: NA
CDR3nt: TGCGCCAGCAGCCGATCAAACGGAGAGCAGTTCTTC
CDR3aa: CASSRSNGEQFF

d_gene: TRBD1
v_gene: TRBV18
j_gene: TRBJ1-3
abundance: NA
CDR3nt: TGTGCCACTTCACCACTATCAACGTTTCGACAGGGAACTGGAAACACCATATATTTT
CDR3aa: CATSPLSTFRQGTGNTIYF

d_gene: NA
v_gene: TRBV14
j_gene: TRBJ1-5
abundance: NA
CDR3nt: TGTGCCAGCAGCCCCGGGGGACCGCCTCCTCCCCAGCATTTT
CDR3aa: CASSPGGPPPPQHF